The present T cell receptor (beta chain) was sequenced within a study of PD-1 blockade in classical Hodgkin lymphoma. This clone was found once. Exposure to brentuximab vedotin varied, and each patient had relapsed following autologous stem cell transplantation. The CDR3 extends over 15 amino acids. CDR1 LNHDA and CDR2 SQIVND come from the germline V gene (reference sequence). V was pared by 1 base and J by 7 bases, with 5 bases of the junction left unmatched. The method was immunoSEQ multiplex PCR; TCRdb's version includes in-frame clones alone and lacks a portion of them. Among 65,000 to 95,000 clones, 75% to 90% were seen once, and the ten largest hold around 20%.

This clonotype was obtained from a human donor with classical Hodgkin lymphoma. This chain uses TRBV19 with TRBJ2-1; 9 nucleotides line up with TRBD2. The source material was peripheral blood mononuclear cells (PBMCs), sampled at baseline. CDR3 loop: CASSIGGLALNEQFF. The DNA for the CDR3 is TGTGCCAGTAGTATAGGGGGACTAGCTTTAAATGAGCAGTTCTTC.